The rows below give T cell receptor beta chains drawn from one sample of a study of CD8 T cells in ankylosing spondylitis. From the 5' RACE reads, TCRdb called clonotypes with MiXCR, one entry per CDR3 protein. This repertoire shows 350,000 or so distinct CDR3 sequences, 11% found once; its top ten account for about a tenth. Sequencing was carried out using blood, either unsorted or a sorted T cell fraction (not recorded which). All receptors come from a female donor with ankylosing spondylitis or in good health (not recorded which). Both conserved end residues are part of each CDR3. Each record gives: V gene, D gene, clone size, J gene, CDR3 DNA, CDR3 protein. D genes are given only for firm matches. Clone size is given for some rows only: seen once, a few or many times, or a class if the clone is expanded.

v_gene: TRBV12-3/TRBV12-4; d_gene: .; abundance: many; j_gene: TRBJ2-4; CDR3nt: TGTGCCAGCAGTGAGATCCACAAAAACATTCAGTACTTC; CDR3aa: CASSEIHKNIQYF
v_gene: TRBV12-3/TRBV12-4; d_gene: .; abundance: few; j_gene: TRBJ2-7; CDR3nt: TGTGCCAGCAGAATGACATCCAAGGGATTCTACGAGCAGTACTTC; CDR3aa: CASRMTSKGFYEQYF
v_gene: TRBV29-1; d_gene: .; abundance: many; j_gene: TRBJ2-2; CDR3nt: TGCAGCGTTGAACTTGGGGCCAGGGGTTACACCGGGGAGCTGTTTTTT; CDR3aa: CSVELGARGYTGELFF
v_gene: TRBV4-1; d_gene: .; abundance: many; j_gene: TRBJ1-3; CDR3nt: TGCGCCAGCAGTAGGGGGGAGCGTCTCATAACTGGAAACACCATATATTTT; CDR3aa: CASSRGERLITGNTIYF
v_gene: TRBV5-6; d_gene: .; abundance: many; j_gene: TRBJ2-5; CDR3nt: TGTGCCAGCAGCTCTTCCTTCAGGGAGACCCAGTACTTC; CDR3aa: CASSSSFRETQYF
v_gene: TRBV15; d_gene: TRBD2; abundance: many; j_gene: TRBJ2-7; CDR3nt: TGTGCCACCAGCAACCCCCAGACTAGCGGAACCTACGAGCAGTACTTC; CDR3aa: CATSNPQTSGTYEQYF
v_gene: TRBV25-1; d_gene: .; abundance: few; j_gene: TRBJ2-2; CDR3nt: TGTGCCAGCAGTGAATCTCGGGGGGCGACCGGGGAGCTGTTTTTT; CDR3aa: CASSESRGATGELFF
v_gene: TRBV27; d_gene: TRBD1; abundance: many; j_gene: TRBJ1-6; CDR3nt: TGTGCCAGCAGTTCCGGGACAGGGTCTGGGTCACCCCTCCACTTT; CDR3aa: CASSSGTGSGSPLHF
v_gene: TRBV7-8; d_gene: TRBD1; abundance: .; j_gene: TRBJ1-4; CDR3nt: TGTGCCAGCAGCGTAGGGGGCGCGAATGAAAAACTGTTTTTT; CDR3aa: CASSVGGANEKLFF
v_gene: TRBV7-8; d_gene: TRBD1; abundance: .; j_gene: TRBJ2-1; CDR3nt: TGTGCCAGCAGCTCCGGGACAGGGGGGGGTTACAATGAGCAGTTCTTC; CDR3aa: CASSSGTGGGYNEQFF
v_gene: TRBV7-2; d_gene: .; abundance: few; j_gene: TRBJ1-5; CDR3nt: TGTGCCAGCAGCTTAGCTGTGGGAAATGGTCAGCCCCAGCATTTT; CDR3aa: CASSLAVGNGQPQHF
v_gene: TRBV12-3/TRBV12-4; d_gene: TRBD1; abundance: many; j_gene: TRBJ1-3; CDR3nt: TGTGCCAGCACCGACGACAGGGGCTTTAGAAACACCATATATTTT; CDR3aa: CASTDDRGFRNTIYF
v_gene: TRBV5-1; d_gene: .; abundance: many; j_gene: TRBJ1-3; CDR3nt: TGCGCCAGCAGCCCGAGGACGGCCTCTGGAAACACCATATATTTT; CDR3aa: CASSPRTASGNTIYF
v_gene: TRBV7-6; d_gene: TRBD1; abundance: many; j_gene: TRBJ1-4; CDR3nt: TGTGCCAGCAGCTTAGGGTCGACAGGGGGAAGGGAAAAACTGTTTTTT; CDR3aa: CASSLGSTGGREKLFF
v_gene: TRBV12-3/TRBV12-4; d_gene: TRBD1; abundance: many; j_gene: TRBJ2-3; CDR3nt: TGTGCCAGCAGCCGGGACAGGCCCGCAGATACGCAGTATTTT; CDR3aa: CASSRDRPADTQYF
v_gene: TRBV20-1; d_gene: .; abundance: many; j_gene: TRBJ2-1; CDR3nt: TGCAGTGCTAGAGATCCCGGACGCGGACCAAATGAGCAGTTCTTC; CDR3aa: CSARDPGRGPNEQFF
v_gene: TRBV20-1; d_gene: .; abundance: .; j_gene: TRBJ1-2; CDR3nt: TGCAGTGCCACCATACAGGGATATGGCTACACCTTC; CDR3aa: CSATIQGYGYTF
v_gene: TRBV19; d_gene: .; abundance: .; j_gene: TRBJ2-6; CDR3nt: TGTGCCAGTACAGGCGATTGGGGTTCTGGGGCCAACGTCCTGACTTTC; CDR3aa: CASTGDWGSGANVLTF
v_gene: TRBV20-1; d_gene: TRBD1; abundance: many; j_gene: TRBJ2-1; CDR3nt: TGCAGTGCCTACCTGGACAGGATGGATCACAATGAGCAGTTCTTC; CDR3aa: CSAYLDRMDHNEQFF
v_gene: TRBV20-1; d_gene: .; abundance: many; j_gene: TRBJ1-1; CDR3nt: TGCAGTGCTACAGGTCAGAGCGACTTCGGTGAAGCTTTCTTT; CDR3aa: CSATGQSDFGEAFF
v_gene: TRBV7-2; d_gene: TRBD1; abundance: .; j_gene: TRBJ1-5; CDR3nt: TGTGCCACCTCACGGCGGGGACAGGGAAATCAGCCCCAGCATTTT; CDR3aa: CATSRRGQGNQPQHF
v_gene: TRBV28; d_gene: .; abundance: many; j_gene: TRBJ1-5; CDR3nt: TGTGCCAGCACCCCGGGACATGGGTTTAATCAGCCCCAGCATTTT; CDR3aa: CASTPGHGFNQPQHF
v_gene: TRBV29-1; d_gene: .; abundance: many; j_gene: TRBJ1-1; CDR3nt: TGCAGCGTTGAAGCGGTTGAAGCTTTCTTT; CDR3aa: CSVEAVEAFF
v_gene: TRBV5-6; d_gene: TRBD1; abundance: many; j_gene: TRBJ2-7; CDR3nt: TGTGCCAGCATTCTTTGGGGACAGAGCTACGAGCAGTACTTC; CDR3aa: CASILWGQSYEQYF
v_gene: TRBV18; d_gene: TRBD2; abundance: many; j_gene: TRBJ2-1; CDR3nt: TGTGCCAGCTCACCACTAGCGGGAGGGCCGGGGAGTGAGCAGTTCTTC; CDR3aa: CASSPLAGGPGSEQFF
v_gene: TRBV2; d_gene: TRBD1; abundance: few; j_gene: TRBJ2-1; CDR3nt: TGTGCCAGCACGCCGGGGACAGGGATAGTGAATGAGCAGTTCTTC; CDR3aa: CASTPGTGIVNEQFF